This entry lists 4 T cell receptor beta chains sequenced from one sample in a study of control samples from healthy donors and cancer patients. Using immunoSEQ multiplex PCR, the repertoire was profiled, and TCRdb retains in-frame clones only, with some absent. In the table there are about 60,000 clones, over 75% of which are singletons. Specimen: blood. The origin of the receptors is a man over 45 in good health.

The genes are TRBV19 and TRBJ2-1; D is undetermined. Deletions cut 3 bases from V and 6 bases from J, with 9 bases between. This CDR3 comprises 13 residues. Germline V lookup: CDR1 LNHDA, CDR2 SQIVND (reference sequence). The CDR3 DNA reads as TGTGCCAGTAGTATGGATACCTTCAATGAGCAGTTCTTC. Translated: CASSMDTFNEQFF.

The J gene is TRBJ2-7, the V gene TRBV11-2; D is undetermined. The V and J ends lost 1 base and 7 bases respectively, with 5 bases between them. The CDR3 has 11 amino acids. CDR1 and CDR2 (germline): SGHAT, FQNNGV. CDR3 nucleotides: TGTGCCAGCAGCTTAGTTGGAGAGCAGTACTTC. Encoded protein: CASSLVGEQYF.

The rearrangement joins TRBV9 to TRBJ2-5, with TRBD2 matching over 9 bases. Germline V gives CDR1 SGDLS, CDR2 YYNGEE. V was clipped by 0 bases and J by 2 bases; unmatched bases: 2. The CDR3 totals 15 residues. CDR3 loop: CASSVGTSDQETQYF. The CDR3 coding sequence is TGTGCCAGCAGCGTAGGGACTAGCGATCAAGAGACCCAGTACTTC.

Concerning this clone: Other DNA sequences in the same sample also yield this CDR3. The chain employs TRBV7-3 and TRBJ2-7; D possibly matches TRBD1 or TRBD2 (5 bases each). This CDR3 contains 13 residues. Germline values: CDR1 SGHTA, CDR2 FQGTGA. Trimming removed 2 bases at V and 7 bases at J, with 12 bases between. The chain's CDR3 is CASSLGGGREQYF. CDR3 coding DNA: TGTGCCAGCAGCTTAGGGGGTGGGAGAGAGCAGTACTTC.